The 7 T cell receptor beta chains reported below all come from one sample, sequenced in a study of blood T cell repertoires in COVID-19. Profiled with immunoSEQ multiplex PCR; TCRdb holds only in-frame clones, not every one. The profile covers approximately 98,000 clones, with about 80% appearing a single time and roughly 4% taken by the ten largest. The source material was peripheral blood. All receptors come from a woman in her sixties or seventies with acute or convalescent COVID-19.

The chain carries TRBV29-1 and TRBJ2-1; the D gene is possibly TRBD2 (6 bases). V lost 6 bases to trimming and J lost 7 bases, with 13 bases between them. The germline gives CDR1 SQVTM, CDR2 ANQGSEA. The CDR3 covers 12 residues. CDR3 sequence: CSVGRLGNEQFF. The CDR3 DNA reads TGCAGCGTCGGTAGACTAGGAAATGAGCAGTTCTTC.

This clone was seen more than once but under ten times. This sequence joins TRBV5-1 and TRBJ2-3; 8 nucleotides agree with TRBD2. The CDR3 totals 16 residues. The germline gives CDR1 SGHRS, CDR2 YFSETQ. The trim removed 1 base at V and 2 bases at J, leaving 6 bases unmatched. CDR3 nucleotides: TGCGCCAGCAGCTTGCAAGCGGGAGCCCTCACAGATACGCAGTATTTT. It yields the protein CASSLQAGALTDTQYF.

The J gene is TRBJ1-4, the V gene TRBV28, with TRBD1 as a possible D gene (5 bases). The V gene's germline CDR1 is MDHEN and CDR2 SYDVKM. The germline V and J ends were trimmed by 3 bases and 7 bases, with 21 bases remaining between them. The CDR3 totals 17 residues. CDR3 coding DNA: TGTGCCAGCAGTTTGCGTGAGGGTGGGGGGGTCTTTGAAAAACTGTTTTTT. It is translated as CASSLREGGGVFEKLFF.

The chain joins TRBV19 to TRBJ2-1; D is unresolved. CDR3 length equals 11 residues. Germline V gene data show CDR1 as LNHDA and CDR2 as SQIVND (reference sequence). Trimming took 7 bases from V and 7 from J, leaving 8 bases between them. CDR3 in DNA: TGTGCCAGTACTGAGGAGAATGAGCAGTTCTTC. This sequence encodes CASTEENEQFF.

This chain joins TRBV5-1 and TRBJ1-3, with D unclear. From germline, CDR1 is SGHRS and CDR2 YFSETQ. The length of the CDR3 is 16 residues. V was shortened by 4 bases and J by 0 bases, with 14 bases between the two germline ends. The CDR3 sequence: CASSKRPGSSGNTIYF. The CDR3 DNA reads TGCGCCAGCAGCAAACGGCCGGGGTCCTCTGGAAACACCATATATTTT.

This clone has a handful of counts. The rearrangement uses TRBV3-1 (or the pseudogene TRBV3-2) and TRBJ1-5; a possible D gene is TRBD1 (6 bases). Deletions cut 9 bases from V and 9 bases from J, with 12 bases between. Per germline, CDR1 LGHDT and CDR2 YNNKEL (reference sequence). The CDR3 contains 11 residues. CDR3 nucleotide sequence: TGTGCCAGTTCAGGGGAAGGGCCCCAGCATTTT. Translating gives CASSGEGPQHF.

The CDR3 region has the DNA TGCGCCAGCAGTTATCAGGGGGACAATGAAAAACTGTTTTTT. It yields the protein CASSYQGDNEKLFF. This chain connects TRBV5-1 to TRBJ1-4, with 7 bases aligning to TRBD1. This CDR3 has 14 amino acids. Per the germline V gene, CDR1 is SGHRS and CDR2 is YFSETQ. V lost 5 bases and J lost 5; bases outside the gene matches: 6.